The present T cell receptor beta chain was sequenced within a study of graft-versus-host responses after intestinal transplantation. The study, taken as a whole, reports: Detection of GvH clones occurred in recipient marrow, and some had their first appearance in ileum or blood. Graft-donor T cell macrochimerism in patients accompanied high graft-versus-host to host-versus-graft clonal ratios in allografts.

TCRdb keeps only in-frame clones here, not all; method: immunoSEQ multiplex PCR. The sample lists tens of thousands of clones, roughly nine tenths occurring once. A note on this clone: Its matching antigen is unknown.

Looked up from germline, CDR1 is MRHNA and CDR2 is SNTAGT. The V end was cut by 2 bases, the J end by 0 bases, with 10 bases between. CDR3 length equals 15 residues. The clonotype was recovered from a human patient who received an intestinal transplant, so some T cells may come from the graft donor. The input for sequencing was PBMCs, taken roughly ten weeks after intestinal transplantation. This chain uses TRBV6-4 with TRBJ1-2, with D unclear. Written as DNA, the CDR3 is TGTGCCAGCAGTGACGAGGGCGGCTCTAACTATGGCTACACCTTC. Protein: CASSDEGGSNYGYTF.